The entry below describes one T cell receptor (beta chain). Its antigen is not known. TCRdb's table, derived via immunoSEQ multiplex PCR, lists solely in-frame clones and lacks some. Here the sample spans approximately 11,000 clones, just under 75% being singletons. This entry comes from a study of somatic mutations in cytotoxic T cells in rheumatoid arthritis. Study summary: Selected populations of V beta antibody-stained T cells underwent flow sorting at nearly 100% purity; these encompassed V beta1+ cells subjected to TCRB sequencing. Study-level findings and limits: Antigens recognized by the expanded CD8+ clones were unknown. The study found that the largest CD8+ clone exceeded 20% of CD8+ cells in about an eighth of the roughly 65 patients.

CDR1 is SGHKS and CDR2 is YYEKEE in the germline V gene (reference sequence). V was clipped by 0 bases and J by 5 bases, with 12 bases between them. CDR3 length: 14 amino acids. Material: CD8+ T cells sorted from blood. The V and J genes are TRBV5-5 and TRBJ2-7; perhaps TRBD1 as D (6 bases). The TCR comes from a woman aged 40 to 50 in good health. DNA for the CDR3: TGTGCCAGCAGCTTGGGCCAGGGGTTGGACGAGCAGTACTTC. Translated, it gives CASSLGQGLDEQYF.